The 2 T cell receptor beta chains given below trace back to one sample, sequenced in a study of CD8+CD57+ T cells in acquired aplastic anemia. Both TCR beta VDJ combination and CDR3 sequence profiling were carried out. Genomic DNA was the template for this profiling. TCRdb re-called the reads with MiXCR, one entry per CDR3 protein. In the table there are hundreds of thousands of distinct CDR3 sequences, 65% to 80% of which are singletons. Sample: sorted CD4+, CD8+, or CD8+CD57+ T cells (not recorded which) from PBMCs. These receptors were collected from a human donor in good health, serving as a control.

This chain uses TRBV19 with TRBJ1-6; the match to TRBD1 covers 7 bases. This CDR3 is 13 amino acids long. Trimming at V came to 3 bases and at J to 13 bases, leaving 6 bases not matched to a gene. In germline, CDR1 is LNHDA, CDR2 SQIVND (reference sequence). CDR3 sequence reads: CASSMATGSPLHF. The CDR3 DNA reads as TGTGCCAGTAGTATGGCGACAGGGAGCCCCCTCCACTTT.

The chain uses TRBV6-1 and TRBJ2-7, with 13 nucleotides matching TRBD2. The germline CDR1 and CDR2 sequences are MNHNS and SASEGT. V was clipped by 6 bases and J by 7 bases; unmatched bases: 12. This CDR3 region has 16 residues. CDR3 nucleotides: TGTGCCAGCAGCCGGCCCACTAGCGGGGGGGAGAGGGAGCAGTACTTC. Amino acids: CASSRPTSGGEREQYF.